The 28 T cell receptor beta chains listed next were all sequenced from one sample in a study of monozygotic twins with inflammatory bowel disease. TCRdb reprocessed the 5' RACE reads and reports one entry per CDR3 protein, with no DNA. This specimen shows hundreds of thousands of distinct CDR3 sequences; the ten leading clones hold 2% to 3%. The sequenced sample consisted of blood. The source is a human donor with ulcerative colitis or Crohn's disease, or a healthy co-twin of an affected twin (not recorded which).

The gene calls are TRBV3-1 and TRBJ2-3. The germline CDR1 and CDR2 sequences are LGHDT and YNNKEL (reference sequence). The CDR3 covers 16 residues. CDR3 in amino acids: CASSQVLTTSTDTQYF.

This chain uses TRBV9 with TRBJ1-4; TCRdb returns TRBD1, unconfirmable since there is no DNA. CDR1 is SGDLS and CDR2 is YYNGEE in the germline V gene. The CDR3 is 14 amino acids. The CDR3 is CASSVESLGGKLFF. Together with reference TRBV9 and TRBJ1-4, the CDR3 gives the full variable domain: DSGVTQTPKHLITATGQRVTLRCSPRSGDLSVYWYQQSLDQGLQFLIQYYNGEERAKGNILERFSAQQFPDLHSELNLSSLELGDSALYFCASSVESLGGKLFFGSGTQLSVL.

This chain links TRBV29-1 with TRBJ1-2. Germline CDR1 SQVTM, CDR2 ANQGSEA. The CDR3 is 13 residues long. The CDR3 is CSAPDTMNYGYTF. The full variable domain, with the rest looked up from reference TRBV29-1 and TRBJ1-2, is SAVISQKPSRDICQRGTSLTIQCQVDSQVTMMFWYRQQPGQSLTLIATANQGSEATYESGFVIDKFPISRPNLTFSTLTVSNMSPEDSSIYLCSAPDTMNYGYTFGSGTRLTVV.

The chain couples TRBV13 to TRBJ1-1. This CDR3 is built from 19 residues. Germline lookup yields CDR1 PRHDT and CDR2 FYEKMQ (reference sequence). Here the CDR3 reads CASSFTFMATKDLNTEAFF.

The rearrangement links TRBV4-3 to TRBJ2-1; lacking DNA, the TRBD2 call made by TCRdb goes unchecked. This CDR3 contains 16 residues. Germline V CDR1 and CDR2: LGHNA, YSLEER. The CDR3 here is CASSRRVTSANNEQFF.

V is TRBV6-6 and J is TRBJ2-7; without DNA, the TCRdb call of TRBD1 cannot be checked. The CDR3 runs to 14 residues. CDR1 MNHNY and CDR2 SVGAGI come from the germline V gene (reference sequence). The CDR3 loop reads CASSPPGTVYEQYF.

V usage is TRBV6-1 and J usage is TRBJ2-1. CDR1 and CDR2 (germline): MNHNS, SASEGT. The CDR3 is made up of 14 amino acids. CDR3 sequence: CASAAESSYNEQFF.

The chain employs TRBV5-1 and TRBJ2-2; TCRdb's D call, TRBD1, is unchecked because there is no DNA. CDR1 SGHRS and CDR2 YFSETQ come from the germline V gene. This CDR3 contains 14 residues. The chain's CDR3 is CASSHGTGNGELFF.

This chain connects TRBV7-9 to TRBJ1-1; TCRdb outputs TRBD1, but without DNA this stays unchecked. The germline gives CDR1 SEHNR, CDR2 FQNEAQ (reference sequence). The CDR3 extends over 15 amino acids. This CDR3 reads CASSPRDRENTEAFF.

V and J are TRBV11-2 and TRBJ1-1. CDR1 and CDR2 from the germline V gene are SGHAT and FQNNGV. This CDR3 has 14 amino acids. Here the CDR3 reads CASSLVSRGTEAFF.

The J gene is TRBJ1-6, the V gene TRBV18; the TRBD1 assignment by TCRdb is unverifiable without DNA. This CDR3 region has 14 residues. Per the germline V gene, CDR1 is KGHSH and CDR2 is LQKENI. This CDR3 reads CASSVGGEDTPLHF.

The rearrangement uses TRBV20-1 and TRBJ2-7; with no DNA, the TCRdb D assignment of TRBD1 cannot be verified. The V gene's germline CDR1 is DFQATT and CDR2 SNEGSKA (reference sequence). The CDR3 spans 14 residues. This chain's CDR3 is CSAGETGGSYEQYF.

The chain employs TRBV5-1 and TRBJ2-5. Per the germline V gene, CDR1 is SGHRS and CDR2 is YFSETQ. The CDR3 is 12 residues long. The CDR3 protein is CASSSEAGTQYF.

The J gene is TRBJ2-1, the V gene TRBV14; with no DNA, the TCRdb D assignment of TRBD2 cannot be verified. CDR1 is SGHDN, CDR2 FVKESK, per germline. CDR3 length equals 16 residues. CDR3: CASSQGAGGTYNEQFF.

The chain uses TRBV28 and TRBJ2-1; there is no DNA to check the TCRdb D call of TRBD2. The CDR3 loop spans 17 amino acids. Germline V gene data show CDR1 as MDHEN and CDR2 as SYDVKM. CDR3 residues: CASSLPSGGGWGNEQFF.

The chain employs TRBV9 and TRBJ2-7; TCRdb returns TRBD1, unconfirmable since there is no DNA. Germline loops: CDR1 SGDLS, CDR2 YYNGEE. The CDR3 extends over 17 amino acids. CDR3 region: CASSGPGGGHSRNEQYF. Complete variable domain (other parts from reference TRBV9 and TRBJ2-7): DSGVTQTPKHLITATGQRVTLRCSPRSGDLSVYWYQQSLDQGLQFLIQYYNGEERAKGNILERFSAQQFPDLHSELNLSSLELGDSALYFCASSGPGGGHSRNEQYFGPGTRLTVT.

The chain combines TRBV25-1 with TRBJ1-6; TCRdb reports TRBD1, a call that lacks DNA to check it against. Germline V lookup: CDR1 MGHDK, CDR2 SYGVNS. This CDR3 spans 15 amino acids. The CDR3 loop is CASSELGTGDSPLHF.

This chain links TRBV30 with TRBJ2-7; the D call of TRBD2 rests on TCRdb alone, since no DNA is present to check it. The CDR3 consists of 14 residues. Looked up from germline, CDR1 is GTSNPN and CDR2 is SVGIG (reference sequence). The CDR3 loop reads CAWSTSGSRYEQYF.

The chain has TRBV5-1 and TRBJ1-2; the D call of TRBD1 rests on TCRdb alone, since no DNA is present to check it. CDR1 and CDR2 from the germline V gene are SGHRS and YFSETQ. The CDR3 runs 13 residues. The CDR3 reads CASSPSTGVGYTF. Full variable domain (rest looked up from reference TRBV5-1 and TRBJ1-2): KAGVTQTPRYLIKTRGQQVTLSCSPISGHRSVSWYQQTPGQGLQFLFEYFSETQRNKGNFPGRFSGRQFSNSRSEMNVSTLELGDSALYLCASSPSTGVGYTFGSGTRLTVV.

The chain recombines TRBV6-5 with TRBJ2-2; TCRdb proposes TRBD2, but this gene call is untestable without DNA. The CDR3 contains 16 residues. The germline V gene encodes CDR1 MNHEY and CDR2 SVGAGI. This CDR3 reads CASSYNLAGNTGELFF.

The CDR3 reads CASSVILGNRAGGELFF. V usage is TRBV6-1 and J usage is TRBJ2-2; the D call of TRBD2 rests on TCRdb alone, since no DNA is present to check it. There are 17 residues in the CDR3. The germline gives CDR1 MNHNS, CDR2 SASEGT.

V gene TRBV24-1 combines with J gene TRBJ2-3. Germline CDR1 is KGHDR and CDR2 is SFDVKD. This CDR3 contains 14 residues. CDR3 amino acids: CATSDPGPSDTQYF.

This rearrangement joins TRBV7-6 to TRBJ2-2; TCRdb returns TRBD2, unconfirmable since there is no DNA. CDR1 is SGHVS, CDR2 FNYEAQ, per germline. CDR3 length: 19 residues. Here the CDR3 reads CASSPLGLAGVGNTGELFF.

The CDR3: CASSSGSLVFEQYF. This chain connects TRBV7-2 to TRBJ2-7; TCRdb gives TRBD2 as the D gene, but with no DNA this cannot be confirmed. Per the germline V gene, CDR1 is SGHTA and CDR2 is FQGNSA. This CDR3 has 14 amino acids.

CDR3 residues: CASSRDSGTSGANVLTF. The chain has TRBV5-1 and TRBJ2-6; TCRdb's D call of TRBD2 is untestable without DNA. Germline-derived CDR1 and CDR2 are SGHRS and YFSETQ. The CDR3 loop spans 17 amino acids.

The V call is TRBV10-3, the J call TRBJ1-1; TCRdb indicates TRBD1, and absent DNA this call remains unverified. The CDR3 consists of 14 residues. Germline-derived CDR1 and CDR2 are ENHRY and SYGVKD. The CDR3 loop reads CAISGTGVGTEAFF.

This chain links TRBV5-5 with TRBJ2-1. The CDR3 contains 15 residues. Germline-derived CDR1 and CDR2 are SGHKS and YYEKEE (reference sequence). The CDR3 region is CASSLGAYSYNEQFF.

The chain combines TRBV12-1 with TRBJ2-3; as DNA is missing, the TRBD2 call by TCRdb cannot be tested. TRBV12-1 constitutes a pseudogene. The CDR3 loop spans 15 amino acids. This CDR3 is CASSLGGCGPDTQYF.